Included here is one TCR beta chain sequence, with context. What it binds is unknown. CDR1 and CDR2 (germline): SGDLS, YYNGEE. The CDR3 sequence is 16 residues long. V lost 0 bases and J lost 3, with 12 bases in between. The study sampled nominally healthy donors, though unrecorded immune exposures were likely. This entry belongs to a study of cytomegalovirus exposure and HLA in healthy donors. The PCR was carried out with 60 Vbeta primers and 13 Jbeta primers. Sequencing was performed with immunoSEQ multiplex PCR; in TCRdb, only in-frame clones are kept and a portion is missing. Among about 190,000 clones, 75% to 85% were seen once, and the ten largest hold under 0.75%. General study results and limits: Some highly shared sequence variants likely arose as a pipeline artifact. A further, later analysis showed that HLA-associated TCR beta chains (compared with equally common others) were more clonally expanded.

Sequencing input: PBMCs. The chain links TRBV9 to TRBJ2-2; the D gene is possibly TRBD2 (6 bases). This receptor was identified in a boy aged 5-17 years in good health and CMV-seronegative. The CDR3 protein is CASSVGASEYTGELFF. Written as DNA, the CDR3 is TGTGCCAGCAGCGTAGGGGCTAGCGAGTACACCGGGGAGCTGTTTTTT.